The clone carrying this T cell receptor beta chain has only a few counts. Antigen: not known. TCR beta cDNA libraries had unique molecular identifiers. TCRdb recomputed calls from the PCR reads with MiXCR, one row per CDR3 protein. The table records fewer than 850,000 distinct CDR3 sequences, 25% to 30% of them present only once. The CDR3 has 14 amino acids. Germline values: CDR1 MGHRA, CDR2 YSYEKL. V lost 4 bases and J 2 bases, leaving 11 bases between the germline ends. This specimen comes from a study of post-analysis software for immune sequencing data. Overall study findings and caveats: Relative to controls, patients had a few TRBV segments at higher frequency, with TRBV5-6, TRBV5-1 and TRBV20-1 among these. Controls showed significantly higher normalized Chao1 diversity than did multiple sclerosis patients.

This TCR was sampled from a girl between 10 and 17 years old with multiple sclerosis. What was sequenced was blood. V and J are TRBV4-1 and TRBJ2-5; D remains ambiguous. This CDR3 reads CASSLHQYQETQYF. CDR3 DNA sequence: TGCGCCAGCAGCCTCCACCAGTATCAAGAGACCCAGTACTTC.